Presented here are 15 T cell receptor beta chains from one specimen sequenced in a study of coeliac disease. Findings and limits, study-wide: Active celiac intraepithelial and lamina propria samples had lower TRB and TRG clonality than control samples.

For these receptors, no antigen is known. The assay was immunoSEQ multiplex PCR, and TCRdb's table has in-frame clones only and misses some. Seen here are a few thousand clones, 66% observed once, and the top ten hold 4.5% to 6%. Material for sequencing was intraepithelial lymphocytes from the gut. The receptors were sampled from an older woman with active celiac disease.

This clone appeared a few times. The chain has TRBV9 and TRBJ1-1; D possibly corresponds to TRBD1 (5 bases). Germline V CDR1 and CDR2: SGDLS, YYNGEE. Trimming removed 1 base from V and 1 base from J, with 5 bases in between. This CDR3 has 13 amino acids. The CDR3 DNA is TGTGCCAGCAGCGTACAGGGGAACACTGAAGCTTTCTTT. It codes for CASSVQGNTEAFF. Combining the CDR3 with reference TRBV9 and TRBJ1-1 gives the whole variable domain DSGVTQTPKHLITATGQRVTLRCSPRSGDLSVYWYQQSLDQGLQFLIQYYNGEERAKGNILERFSAQQFPDLHSELNLSSLELGDSALYFCASSVQGNTEAFFGQGTRLTVV.

The V and J genes are TRBV2 and TRBJ1-5, with D unresolved. V dropped 7 bases and J dropped 8 bases, with 15 bases sitting between them. The CDR3 consists of 13 residues. Germline V lookup: CDR1 SNHLY, CDR2 FYNNEI. In DNA form, the CDR3 reads TGTGCCAGCAAGCCTTACCCGAAAGAGCCCCAGCATTTT. Its translation is CASKPYPKEPQHF.

The V gene is TRBV6-5, the J gene TRBJ2-2, with a possible D match to TRBD1 (5 bases). The V end was cut by 4 bases, the J end by 0 bases, with 12 bases between. The germline V gene encodes CDR1 MNHEY and CDR2 SVGAGI. The CDR3 contains 16 residues. This CDR3 reads CASSSVSGTNTGELFF. The CDR3 DNA follows: TGTGCCAGCAGTTCTGTCTCAGGGACGAACACCGGGGAGCTGTTTTTT.

This clone was seen once. The rearrangement links TRBV10-2 to TRBJ2-7, with 9 bases lining up with TRBD2. Germline trimming cut 3 bases from V and 4 bases from J; bases unmatched to any gene: 7. CDR1 is WSHSY, CDR2 SAAADI, per germline. CDR3 size: 15 residues. The CDR3 spells CASSDWLAGRYEQYF. In DNA, the CDR3 is TGCGCCAGCAGTGACTGGCTAGCGGGAAGGTACGAGCAGTACTTC.

The chain links TRBV4-3 to TRBJ1-2; maybe TRBD1 (5 bases). V lost 4 bases to trimming and J lost 6 bases, with 18 bases between them. The CDR3 length is 15 residues. Germline V gene sequence: CDR1 LGHNA, CDR2 YSLEER. This chain's CDR3 is CASSPIAGRVHGYTF. The CDR3 DNA sequence: TGCGCCAGCAGCCCCATTGCAGGGAGGGTCCATGGCTACACCTTC.

This clone was observed once. The rearrangement uses TRBV20-1 and TRBJ2-1; D is unclear. V shed 3 bases and J shed 7 bases, with 7 bases lying between them. Germline lookup yields CDR1 DFQATT and CDR2 SNEGSKA (reference sequence). The CDR3 is 11 residues long. The CDR3 DNA is TGCAGTGCTAGTAACGGGAATGAGCAGTTCTTC. Translation gives CSASNGNEQFF.

This clone appeared a few times. J is TRBJ2-7 and V is TRBV19; D may be TRBD1 (5 bases). This CDR3 is 15 amino acids long. Trimming shortened V by 1 base and J by 0 bases, and 10 bases separated the two germline ends. CDR1 is LNHDA and CDR2 is SQIVND in the germline V gene (reference sequence). The CDR3 region is CASSIGGDSSYEQYF. CDR3 in DNA: TGTGCCAGTAGTATAGGGGGCGACAGCTCCTACGAGCAGTACTTC.

This chain links TRBV28 with TRBJ1-4, with TRBD1 matching over 7 bases. V dropped 7 bases and J dropped 5; count of bases not matched to a gene: 7. This CDR3 region has 14 residues. Germline V gives CDR1 MDHEN, CDR2 SYDVKM. Written as DNA, the CDR3 is TGTGCCAGCAATAGAGAAGGGGGCAATGAAAAACTGTTTTTT. Translating gives CASNREGGNEKLFF. The variable domain in full, with the rest retrieved from reference TRBV28 and TRBJ1-4, is DVKVTQSSRYLVKRTGEKVFLECVQDMDHENMFWYRQDPGLGLRLIYFSYDVKMKEKGDIPEGYSVSREKKERFSLILESASTNQTSMYLCASNREGGNEKLFFGSGTQLSVL.

In DNA, the CDR3 is TGTGCCAGCAGCCCCACGACTAGCGGGACTAAAGAGACCCAGTACTTC. Its translation is CASSPTTSGTKETQYF. V is TRBV28 and J is TRBJ2-5, with TRBD2 identical over 11 bases. Trimming took 6 bases from V and 3 from J; bases not matched to a gene: 9. This CDR3 comprises 16 residues. CDR1 MDHEN and CDR2 SYDVKM come from the germline V gene.

The chain links TRBV18 to TRBJ2-7; 8 bases fit TRBD1. V shed 3 bases and J 6 bases; nucleotides not matched to a gene: 4. From germline, CDR1 is KGHSH and CDR2 LQKENI. This CDR3 has 13 amino acids. The CDR3 DNA follows: TGTGCCAGCTCACCGATAACAGGGGGCGAGCAGTACTTC. This codes for CASSPITGGEQYF.

The chain uses TRBV7-9 and TRBJ2-3, with 12 bases matching TRBD2. V was clipped by 5 bases and J by 2 bases; unmatched bases: 8. The CDR3 covers 17 residues. Germline V CDR1 and CDR2: SEHNR, FQNEAQ (reference sequence). CDR3: CASSGARLAGVTDTQYF. CDR3 coding DNA: TGTGCCAGCAGCGGAGCAAGACTAGCGGGAGTCACAGATACGCAGTATTTT.

V gene TRBV7-9 combines with J gene TRBJ1-1, with no clear D. The CDR3 totals 15 residues. The V end lost 5 bases, the J end lost 0 bases, and 13 bases lay between the germline ends. In germline, CDR1 is SEHNR, CDR2 FQNEAQ (reference sequence). CDR3 amino acids: CASSNARRVNTEAFF. The CDR3 DNA follows: TGTGCCAGCAGCAACGCTCGACGGGTGAACACTGAAGCTTTCTTT.

The J gene is TRBJ2-4, the V gene TRBV28; D remains unclear. This CDR3 has 15 residues. The V gene lost 6 bases and the J gene lost 0 bases, with 12 bases spanning the gap. Germline CDR1 and CDR2: MDHEN and SYDVKM. The DNA of the CDR3 is TGTGCCAGCAGCCCCCCGAGCCTAGCCAAAAACATTCAGTACTTC. Translated, it gives CASSPPSLAKNIQYF.

The CDR3: CASSLYGTGLGTEAFF. For the CDR3, the DNA is TGTGCCAGCAGCTTATATGGGACAGGCCTAGGCACTGAAGCTTTCTTT. This chain uses TRBV7-2 with TRBJ1-1; 8 bases agree with TRBD1. V lost 2 bases, J lost 4 bases, and 9 bases stayed unmatched. The CDR3 spans 16 residues. Germline V gives CDR1 SGHTA, CDR2 FQGNSA.

The CDR3 here is CASRERSGGADTQYF. Written as DNA, the CDR3 is TGTGCCAGCAGAGAAAGGTCGGGGGGCGCAGATACGCAGTATTTT. V and J are TRBV28 and TRBJ2-3, with TRBD2 as a possible D gene (7 bases). The length of the CDR3 is 15 residues. The V gene lost 6 bases and the J gene lost 4 bases, with 17 bases spanning the gap. Germline-derived CDR1 and CDR2 are MDHEN and SYDVKM.